This is a list of T cell receptor beta chains from one sample in a study of cytomegalovirus exposure and HLA in healthy donors. TCRdb keeps only in-frame clones here, not all; method: immunoSEQ multiplex PCR. The sample has around 140,000 clones; around four fifths are singletons. Sequences were obtained from PBMCs. The receptors here all came from a female donor in good health and CMV-seronegative. Each CDR3 is given with its conserved first and last residue. D genes are given only for firm matches. Clone size is shown for a subset of rows, as once, few, many or a class of expanded clone.

J gene	CDR3 length	clone size	D gene	V gene	CDR3 DNA	CDR3 protein
TRBJ2-1	15	NA	NA	TRBV5-1	TGCGCCAGCAGCTTGAGGCAGGCGATGGTCAATGAGCAGTTCTTC	CASSLRQAMVNEQFF
TRBJ1-1	16	few	NA	TRBV4-2	TGTGCCAGCAGCCGAAGAGTTATGGTTTCGAACACTGAAGCTTTCTTT	CASSRRVMVSNTEAFF
TRBJ2-7	14	NA	TRBD2	TRBV14	TGTGCCAGCAGCCAAGGGCTAGCGGGTTACGAGCAGTACTTC	CASSQGLAGYEQYF
TRBJ1-5	15	NA	TRBD1	TRBV7-8	TGTGCCAGCAGTCTATGGGGACAGGACAATCAGCCCCAGCATTTT	CASSLWGQDNQPQHF
TRBJ2-7	13	NA	NA	TRBV7-9	TGTGCCAGCACACAGCAGAATTCATACGAGCAGTACTTC	CASTQQNSYEQYF
TRBJ2-1	14	NA	NA	TRBV7-6	TGTGCCAGCAGGCCCGCGGCGCCATACAATGAGCAGTTCTTC	CASRPAAPYNEQFF
TRBJ1-2	15	NA	TRBD1	TRBV5-5	TGTGCCAGCAGCTACTTGGGACAGGGGAAAGATGGCTACACCTTC	CASSYLGQGKDGYTF
TRBJ2-7	15	NA	NA	TRBV28	TGTGCCAGCAGTCCCGACCGGAGAAGGACCTACGAGCAGTACTTC	CASSPDRRRTYEQYF
TRBJ1-1	15	NA	TRBD1	TRBV9	TGTGCCAGCAGCCGCAGGGGGTTGCGCGACACTGAAGCTTTCTTT	CASSRRGLRDTEAFF
TRBJ1-1	12	NA	NA	TRBV5-5	TGTGCCAGCAGCTTGGGGGGCTTTGAAGCTTTCTTT	CASSLGGFEAFF
TRBJ2-1	15	NA	NA	TRBV5-4	TGTGCCAGCCGCTCCAGGGGCCGCGGTTACAATGAGCAGTTCTTC	CASRSRGRGYNEQFF
TRBJ2-7	14	NA	NA	TRBV29-1	TGCAGCGTCCGATTTTCGGAAGGAGTCTACGAGCAGTACTTC	CSVRFSEGVYEQYF
TRBJ2-1	17	NA	TRBD2	TRBV30	TGTGCCTGGAGTTCATTGACTAGCGGGTCATCCTACAATGAGCAGTTCTTC	CAWSSLTSGSSYNEQFF
TRBJ1-1	13	once	NA	TRBV30	TGTGCCTGGAGTGTTATCGGACAGAGGGGAGCTTTCTTT	CAWSVIGQRGAFF
TRBJ2-2	16	once	TRBD2	TRBV5-1	TGCGCCAGCAGCTTGGATCCGCGGGGGGGGTCCGGGGAGCTGTTTTTT	CASSLDPRGGSGELFF
TRBJ2-7	15	NA	TRBD1	TRBV11-2	TGTGCCAGCAGCACGAACAGGGGGAGCTCCTACGAGCAGTACTTC	CASSTNRGSSYEQYF
TRBJ1-2	11	NA	NA	TRBV19	TGTGCCAGTAGTCGATCGGATGGCTACACCTTC	CASSRSDGYTF
TRBJ1-1	14	few	NA	TRBV27	TGTGCCAGCAGTTTCCTGGGGGCTCACACTGAAGCTTTCTTT	CASSFLGAHTEAFF
TRBJ1-5	18	NA	TRBD1	TRBV19	TGTGCCAGTAATTCCGTCTATCCGACAGGGTCGAGCAATCAGCCCCAGCATTTT	CASNSVYPTGSSNQPQHF
TRBJ2-7	16	NA	TRBD1	TRBV5-1	TGCGCCAGCAGCAAGGGACAGGGGGCTCTCTCCTACGAGCAGTACTTC	CASSKGQGALSYEQYF
TRBJ2-7	12	once	NA	TRBV7-8	TGTGCCAGCAGCTTACACGGGGGGCGGCAGTACTTC	CASSLHGGRQYF
TRBJ1-2	15	NA	NA	TRBV2	TGTGCCAGCATTCTAGAGGTGGAGGGAAATTATGGCTACACCTTC	CASILEVEGNYGYTF